These 32 T cell receptor beta chains were sequenced from one sample in a study of blood T cells in healthy people across ages. A second PCR of about 7 to 12 cycles used a sample-barcoded 5' primer and a J-beta primer mix. TCRdb analysed the 5' RACE reads with MiXCR anew, one entry per CDR3 protein. The profile shows around 1,500,000 distinct CDR3 sequences, 25% to 30% of them singletons. Sequencing was done on a sample of blood. These receptors originate from a woman aged 30 to 39 in good health.

This clonotype was seen repeatedly, ten times or more. V and J are TRBV20-1 and TRBJ2-7; 10 bases line up with TRBD2. This CDR3 has 17 residues. J gave up 7 bases and V 3 bases, and 18 bases lay outside the gene matches. Germline loops: CDR1 DFQATT, CDR2 SNEGSKA (reference sequence). CDR3 coding DNA: TGCAGTGCTAGGAATGCCGAGCGGGGGGGCCTACGGGCGGAGCAGTACTTC. Translated: CSARNAERGGLRAEQYF.

V usage is TRBV2 and J usage is TRBJ2-7, with 9 nucleotides matching TRBD2. Germline assignment: CDR1 SNHLY and CDR2 FYNNEI. The trim removed 7 bases at V and 2 bases at J, leaving 6 bases unmatched. The CDR3 runs 14 residues. The CDR3 nucleotides read TGTGCCAGCAAACTCGCTAGCGGGACCTACGAGCAGTACTTC. Its protein is CASKLASGTYEQYF.

This clonotype was observed a few times. This chain joins TRBV25-1 and TRBJ2-2; D perhaps matches TRBD1 (6 bases). CDR3 length equals 13 residues. V dropped 8 bases and J dropped 4 bases, with 11 bases sitting between them. The germline gives CDR1 MGHDK, CDR2 SYGVNS. The CDR3 DNA reads TGTGCCAGCGAAAGGGGGACCACCGGGGAGCTGTTTTTT. This codes for CASERGTTGELFF.

The V and J genes are TRBV10-3 and TRBJ2-5; TRBD1 matches at 7 bases. The junction had 4 bases not matched to a gene; V was cut back by 4 bases and J by 5 bases. The CDR3 runs to 13 residues. Germline V gives CDR1 ENHRY, CDR2 SYGVKD. CDR3 residues: CAISGQGVETQYF. Written as DNA, the CDR3 is TGTGCCATCAGTGGCCAGGGGGTCGAGACCCAGTACTTC.

In this sample, this clonotype turned up a few times. The chain combines TRBV3-1 with TRBJ1-5, with D tentatively TRBD1 (5 bases). V was trimmed by 1 base and J by 4 bases, leaving 8 bases between them. CDR1 is LGHDT and CDR2 is YNNKEL in the germline V gene (reference sequence). This CDR3 has 14 residues. CDR3 DNA: TGTGCCAGCAGCCAAGTGACAGAGAATCAGCCCCAGCATTTT. Amino acids: CASSQVTENQPQHF.

Ten or more counts support this clonotype. Its ends do not fully match the called genes, so a read error is possible. V gene TRBV27 combines with J gene TRBJ2-7; perhaps D is TRBD1 or TRBD2 (5 bases each). This CDR3 spans 12 amino acids. In germline, CDR1 is MNHEY, CDR2 SMNVEV (reference sequence). The CDR3 here is CASSFTGGEQYF. CDR3 sequence (DNA): TGCGCCAGCAGCTTTACAGGCGGGGAGCAGTACTTC.

This clonotype was seen ten or more times. The chain employs TRBV18 and TRBJ2-7; 9 bases map to TRBD1. Germline assignment: CDR1 KGHSH and CDR2 LQKENI. The V gene end was trimmed by 8 bases and the J gene end by 2 bases; junction bases not matched to a gene: 7. This CDR3 is built from 14 residues. As DNA, the CDR3 is TGTGCCAGCAGCCCCGGGACAGGGACCTACGAGCAGTACTTC. Its translation: CASSPGTGTYEQYF. Full variable domain (rest looked up from reference TRBV18 and TRBJ2-7): NAGVMQNPRHLVRRRGQEARLRCSPMKGHSHVYWYRQLPEEGLKFMVYLQKENIIDESGMPKERFSAEFPKEGPSILRIQQVVRGDSAAYFCASSPGTGTYEQYFGPGTRLTVT.

Of note for this clonotype: An end of the junction does not agree with germline; a read error may underlie this. The rearrangement links TRBV5-1 to TRBJ2-3; 8 bases map to TRBD1. This CDR3 has 14 residues. Germline assignment: CDR1 SGHRS and CDR2 YFSETQ. CDR3 region: CTSSSGGRTDTQYF. CDR3 coding DNA: TGCACCAGCAGCTCAGGGGGCAGGACAGATACGCAGTATTTT.

The rearrangement joins TRBV29-1 to TRBJ1-2; D is ambiguous. The CDR3 extends over 10 amino acids. The germline V and J ends were trimmed by 4 bases and 6 bases, with 6 bases remaining between them. Germline CDR1 and CDR2: SQVTM and ANQGSEA. The CDR3 DNA reads as TGCAGCGTTGGGTCCCATGGCTACACCTTC. This translates into CSVGSHGYTF.

This clonotype was seen a handful of times. The rearrangement joins TRBV27 to TRBJ1-2, with D hard to call. The CDR3 has 15 amino acids. The V gene's germline CDR1 is MNHEY and CDR2 SMNVEV (reference sequence). The V end was cut by 3 bases, the J end by 0 bases, with 11 bases between. The DNA for the CDR3 is TGTGCCAGCAGTTTCACCCAGAAAGCTAACTATGGCTACACCTTC. Protein sequence: CASSFTQKANYGYTF.

The chain combines TRBV28 with TRBJ2-7; D is possibly TRBD2 (5 bases). The V end was cut by 8 bases, the J end by 9 bases, with 14 bases between. The CDR3 has 11 residues. Germline CDR1 is MDHEN and CDR2 is SYDVKM. The CDR3 DNA reads TGTGCCAGCCTTTCTCTGAGCGGGCAGTACTTC. Its translation is CASLSLSGQYF.

The chain joins TRBV28 to TRBJ2-7, with D possibly TRBD2 on 6 matching bases. Deletions cut 4 bases from V and 5 bases from J, with 15 bases between. This CDR3 contains 14 residues. Germline CDR1 MDHEN, CDR2 SYDVKM. In DNA, the CDR3 is TGTGCCAGCAGTTCGAGGAGGGGATGGGACGAGCAGTACTTC. Translated: CASSSRRGWDEQYF.

This clonotype was seen a few times. The CDR3 sequence: CSARDETAGTSGSNEQFF. CDR3 coding DNA: TGCAGTGCTAGAGATGAGACAGCCGGGACTAGCGGGAGCAATGAGCAGTTCTTC. The chain employs TRBV20-1 and TRBJ2-1, with 14 bases lining up with TRBD2. CDR1 DFQATT and CDR2 SNEGSKA come from the germline V gene (reference sequence). The V and J ends lost 0 bases and 6 bases, in that order; junction bases with no gene match: 10. There are 18 residues in the CDR3.

This clonotype was observed a handful of times. The chain couples TRBV20-1 to TRBJ2-1; 11 bases align to TRBD2. The V gene end was trimmed by 4 bases and the J gene end by 0 bases; junction bases not matched to a gene: 5. Germline V gene sequence: CDR1 DFQATT, CDR2 SNEGSKA (reference sequence). This CDR3 has 16 amino acids. CDR3 DNA sequence: TGCAGTGCTACGACTAGCGGGATAATCTCCTACAATGAGCAGTTCTTC. It codes for CSATTSGIISYNEQFF.

To note about this clonotype: A much larger clonotype is one base distant, so this may be a read error. The J gene is TRBJ2-3, the V gene TRBV28; the match to TRBD2 covers 8 bases. V lost 6 bases to trimming and J lost 13 bases; unmatched junction nucleotides: 9. Germline V CDR1 and CDR2: MDHEN, SYDVKM. The CDR3 is made up of 12 amino acids. The CDR3 here is CASSLGRAGEYF. In DNA, the CDR3 is TGTGCCAGCAGCCTGGGACGAGCGGGGGAGTATTTT. Complete variable domain (other parts from reference TRBV28 and TRBJ2-3): DVKVTQSSRYLVKRTGEKVFLECVQDMDHENMFWYRQDPGLGLRLIYFSYDVKMKEKGDIPEGYSVSREKKERFSLILESASTNQTSMYLCASSLGRAGEYFGPGTRLTVL.

The chain combines TRBV27 with TRBJ2-1; D is perhaps TRBD1 (5 bases). V lost 5 bases and J lost 6, with 20 bases in between. The CDR3 loop spans 16 amino acids. Germline V lookup: CDR1 MNHEY, CDR2 SMNVEV (reference sequence). The CDR3 spells CASSASRASGFNEQFF. CDR3 bases: TGTGCCAGCAGTGCCTCCCGGGCTTCAGGGTTCAATGAGCAGTTCTTC.

In its sample, this clonotype was seen a few times. V and J are TRBV4-2 and TRBJ2-3; TRBD2 agrees at 13 bases. This CDR3 has 16 amino acids. Germline CDR1 LGHNA, CDR2 YNFKEQ. V shed 0 bases and J 7 bases; nucleotides not matched to a gene: 4. CDR3 in DNA: TGTGCCAGCAGCCAAGAGTTGACTAGCGGGAGGAATACGCAGTATTTT. The encoded protein is CASSQELTSGRNTQYF.

This chain links TRBV2 with TRBJ2-4, with 11 nucleotides matching TRBD1. CDR1 and CDR2 (germline): SNHLY, FYNNEI. Losses at the gene ends were 8 bases for V and 1 base for J; bases not matched to a gene: 7. The CDR3 contains 16 residues. This CDR3 reads CASGWTGGFAKNIQYF. The CDR3 DNA is TGTGCCAGCGGTTGGACAGGGGGCTTTGCCAAAAACATTCAGTACTTC.

This clonotype was detected only a few times. The rearrangement links TRBV19 to TRBJ1-2; tentatively, D is TRBD1 (6 bases). The germline gives CDR1 LNHDA, CDR2 SQIVND (reference sequence). This CDR3 has 15 amino acids. The CDR3 nucleotides are TGTGCTTCTAGACCCCCCCAGGGGTTCGGCTATGGCTACACCTTC. Its translation: CASRPPQGFGYGYTF.

As concerns this clonotype: Since a much larger clone is just one base distant, this may be a read error. The rearrangement uses TRBV7-2 and TRBJ2-7, with 9 bases lining up with TRBD2. The germline V gene has CDR1 SGHTA and CDR2 FQGNSA. The CDR3 spans 15 residues. The V and J ends lost 5 bases and 7 bases, in that order; junction bases with no gene match: 12. The CDR3 here is CASSISGSSYNEQYF. The CDR3 region has the DNA TGTGCCAGCAGCATTAGCGGGAGTTCCTACAATGAGCAGTACTTC.

There are a few counts of this clonotype. This chain connects TRBV18 to TRBJ2-1, with D possibly called TRBD1 or TRBD2 (5 bases each). Deletions cut 6 bases from V and 11 bases from J, with 11 bases between. The CDR3 has 11 amino acids. Germline V gene lookup returns CDR1 KGHSH and CDR2 LQKENI. The chain's CDR3 is CASSLSGQQFF. The CDR3 DNA sequence: TGTGCCAGCTCGTTGTCGGGGCAGCAGTTCTTC.

This clonotype was found once. The gene calls are TRBV20-1 and TRBJ1-2, with D unclear. CDR1 DFQATT and CDR2 SNEGSKA come from the germline V gene (reference sequence). V lost 6 bases to trimming and J lost 3 bases, with 11 bases between them. The CDR3 contains 12 residues. The CDR3 loop reads CSANLADYGYTF. The CDR3, as DNA: TGCAGTGCCAACCTCGCAGACTATGGCTACACCTTC.

About this clonotype itself: A read error may be the cause here, since a much bigger clone is one base away. The genes are TRBV10-2 and TRBJ2-1, with 10 bases aligning to TRBD2. Trimming took 8 bases from V and 7 from J; bases not matched to a gene: 11. The CDR3 runs 15 residues. CDR1 and CDR2 from the germline V gene are WSHSY and SAAADI. The CDR3 DNA reads as TGCGCCAGCGGTGTAGCCAGCGGGAGGGGTAATGAGCAGTTCTTC. Residues: CASGVASGRGNEQFF.

This clonotype was found a few times. Here the CDR3 reads CASSSPEVRGETQYF. The CDR3 DNA reads as TGTGCCAGCAGTTCTCCAGAGGTCCGAGGAGAGACCCAGTACTTC. The V and J genes are TRBV6-6 and TRBJ2-5, with D uncertain. Trimming pared 4 bases from V and 4 bases from J, leaving 16 bases between. The CDR3 consists of 15 residues. From germline, CDR1 is MNHNY and CDR2 SVGAGI (reference sequence).

The J gene is TRBJ2-3, the V gene TRBV9; the D is unclear. Trimming shortened V by 2 bases and J by 2 bases, and 12 bases separated the two germline ends. Per the germline V gene, CDR1 is SGDLS and CDR2 is YYNGEE. This CDR3 contains 15 residues. CDR3 region: CASSVWWGITDTQYF. The CDR3 DNA is TGTGCCAGCAGCGTTTGGTGGGGAATCACAGATACGCAGTATTTT.

This clonotype has only a few counts. The chain has TRBV7-2 and TRBJ1-1; 9 positions agree with TRBD1. J was trimmed by 4 bases and V by 5 bases; bases with no gene match: 14. Per germline, CDR1 SGHTA and CDR2 FQGNSA. The CDR3 is made up of 17 amino acids. This CDR3 is CASSLGQGYFRSTEAFF. In nucleotides, the CDR3 is TGTGCCAGCAGCCTCGGACAGGGGTATTTTCGAAGCACTGAAGCTTTCTTT. Full variable domain (missing parts from reference TRBV7-2 and TRBJ1-1): GAGVSQSPSNKVTEKGKDVELRCDPISGHTALYWYRQSLGQGLEFLIYFQGNSAPDKSGLPSDRFSAERTGGSVSTLTIQRTQQEDSAVYLCASSLGQGYFRSTEAFFGQGTRLTVV.

This chain links TRBV28 with TRBJ2-7; a weak D match, TRBD2 (6 bases). Germline V gene data show CDR1 as MDHEN and CDR2 as SYDVKM. Between the trimmed V and J ends, which lost 4 bases and 4 bases, there was a span of 17 bases. The CDR3 contains 15 residues. In nucleotides, the CDR3 is TGTGCCAGCAGTTCCCGTGGAGGGGAGGCTTACGAGCAGTACTTC. Protein product: CASSSRGGEAYEQYF. Variable domain in full (rest from reference TRBV28 and TRBJ2-7): DVKVTQSSRYLVKRTGEKVFLECVQDMDHENMFWYRQDPGLGLRLIYFSYDVKMKEKGDIPEGYSVSREKKERFSLILESASTNQTSMYLCASSSRGGEAYEQYFGPGTRLTVT.

The V call is TRBV30, the J call TRBJ2-7; 7 bases fit TRBD1. CDR1 GTSNPN and CDR2 SVGIG come from the germline V gene (reference sequence). V shed 1 base, J shed 1 base, and the junction held 10 bases outside the gene matches. CDR3 length: 16 residues. The CDR3 region is CAWSGPRTGPSYEQYF. Here the CDR3 DNA reads TGTGCCTGGAGTGGTCCCCGGACAGGCCCATCCTACGAGCAGTACTTC.

A word on this clonotype: A much larger clone differs by one base, so this may be a read error. This sequence joins TRBV12-3 or TRBV12-4 and TRBJ2-5; D not certain. The V end was cut by 6 bases, the J end by 0 bases, with 8 bases between. This CDR3 contains 13 residues. In nucleotides, the CDR3 is TGTGCCAGCAGGAAAGGGTACCAAGAGACCCAGTACTTC. Translated, it gives CASRKGYQETQYF.

This chain connects TRBV6-6 to TRBJ2-3; D might be TRBD1 or TRBD2, each matching 5 bases. Germline CDR1 MNHNY, CDR2 SVGAGI (reference sequence). V lost 5 bases to trimming and J lost 6 bases, with 15 bases between them. The CDR3 is 14 residues long. The CDR3 loop reads CASSTPGGPDTQYF. The CDR3 DNA reads TGTGCCAGCAGTACCCCTGGGGGACCCGATACGCAGTATTTT.

This clonotype was picked up a small number of times. The chain uses TRBV5-1 and TRBJ2-7; D perhaps matches TRBD1 (6 bases). CDR1 is SGHRS, CDR2 YFSETQ, per germline. The CDR3 length is 14 residues. V shed 4 bases and J shed 2 bases, with 13 bases lying between them. The CDR3 region has the DNA TGCGCCAGCAGCCAACAGGGAGATCCCTACGAGCAGTACTTC. It is translated as CASSQQGDPYEQYF. The complete variable domain, with remaining parts taken from reference TRBV5-1 and TRBJ2-7, reads KAGVTQTPRYLIKTRGQQVTLSCSPISGHRSVSWYQQTPGQGLQFLFEYFSETQRNKGNFPGRFSGRQFSNSRSEMNVSTLELGDSALYLCASSQQGDPYEQYFGPGTRLTVT.

CDR3 sequence: CASSQEAGPSPWGYTF. Here the CDR3 DNA reads TGTGCCAGCAGCCAAGAAGCGGGGCCATCGCCGTGGGGCTACACCTTC. V usage is TRBV14 and J usage is TRBJ1-2, with D possibly being TRBD1 (5 bases). Germline V gene lookup returns CDR1 SGHDN and CDR2 FVKESK. Trimming took off 0 bases at V and 8 bases at J, with 19 bases between the two ends. The CDR3 extends over 16 amino acids. Using reference TRBV14 and TRBJ1-2 for the parts outside the CDR3, the full variable domain is EAGVTQFPSHSVIEKGQTVTLRCDPISGHDNLYWYRRVMGKEIKFLLHFVKESKQDESGMPNNRFLAERTGGTYSTLKVQPAELEDSGVYFCASSQEAGPSPWGYTFGSGTRLTVV.